The entry that follows covers one T cell receptor beta chain sequence. These data belong to a study of T cells expressing NK-cell markers. TCRdb re-called the 5' RACE reads, yielding one record per CDR3 amino acid sequence without DNA. This table lists approximately 110,000 distinct CDR3 sequences. CDR1 LGHNA and CDR2 YSLEER come from the germline V gene. The CDR3 extends over 13 amino acids. The source material was blood T cells: a sorted CD56 or NKG2C T cell subset, CD4+ or CD8+ T cells, or bulk PBMC T cells (not recorded which). The receptor was derived from a woman between 18 and 70 years old in good health. The chain uses TRBV4-3 and TRBJ2-1. CDR3: CASSQDRYGEQFF.